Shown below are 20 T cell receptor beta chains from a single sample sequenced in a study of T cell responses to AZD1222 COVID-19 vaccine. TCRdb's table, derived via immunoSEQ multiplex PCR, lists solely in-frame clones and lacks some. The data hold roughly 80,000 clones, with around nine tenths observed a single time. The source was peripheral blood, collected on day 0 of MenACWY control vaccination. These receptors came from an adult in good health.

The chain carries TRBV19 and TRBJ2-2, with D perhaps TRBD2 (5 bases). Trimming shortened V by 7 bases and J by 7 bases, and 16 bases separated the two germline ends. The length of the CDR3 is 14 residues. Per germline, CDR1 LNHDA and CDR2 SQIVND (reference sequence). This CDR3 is CASTLASSRGELFF. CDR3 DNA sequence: TGTGCCAGTACCCTGGCCTCTAGCCGCGGGGAGCTGTTTTTT.

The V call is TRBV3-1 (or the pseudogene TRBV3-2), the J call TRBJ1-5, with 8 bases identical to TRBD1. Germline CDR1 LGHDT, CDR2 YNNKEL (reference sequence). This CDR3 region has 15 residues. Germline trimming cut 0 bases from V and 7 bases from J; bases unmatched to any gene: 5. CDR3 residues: CASSQDRGQGQPQHF. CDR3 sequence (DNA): TGTGCCAGCAGCCAAGACAGGGGGCAGGGCCAGCCCCAGCATTTT.

DNA for the CDR3: TGTGCCAGCAGTGAAGCGCTGCGGCAAAATAACTATGGCTACACCTTC. It specifies CASSEALRQNNYGYTF. J is TRBJ1-2 and V is TRBV6-1; no firm D call. Trimming took off 0 bases at V and 1 base at J, with 12 bases between the two ends. Germline V gene data show CDR1 as MNHNS and CDR2 as SASEGT. The CDR3 is made up of 16 amino acids.

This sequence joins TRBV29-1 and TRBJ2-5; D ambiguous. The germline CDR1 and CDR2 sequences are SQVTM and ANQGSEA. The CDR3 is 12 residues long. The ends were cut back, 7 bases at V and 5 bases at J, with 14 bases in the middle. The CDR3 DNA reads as TGCAGCGACGCCCTCCTTGGGGAGACCCAGTACTTC. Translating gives CSDALLGETQYF.

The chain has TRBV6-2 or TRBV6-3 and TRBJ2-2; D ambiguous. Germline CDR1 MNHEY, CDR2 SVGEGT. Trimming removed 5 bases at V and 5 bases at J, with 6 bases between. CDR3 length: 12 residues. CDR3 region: CASSLRTGELFF. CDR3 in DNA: TGTGCCAGCAGTCTCCGAACCGGGGAGCTGTTTTTT.

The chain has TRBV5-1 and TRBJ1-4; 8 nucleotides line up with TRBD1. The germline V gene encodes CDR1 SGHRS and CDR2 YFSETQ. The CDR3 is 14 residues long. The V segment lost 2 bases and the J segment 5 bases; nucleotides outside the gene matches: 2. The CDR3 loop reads CASSFQGANEKLFF. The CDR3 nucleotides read TGCGCCAGCAGCTTTCAGGGGGCGAATGAAAAACTGTTTTTT.

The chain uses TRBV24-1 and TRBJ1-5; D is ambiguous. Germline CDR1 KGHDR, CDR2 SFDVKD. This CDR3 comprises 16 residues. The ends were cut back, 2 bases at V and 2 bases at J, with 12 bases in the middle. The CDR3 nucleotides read TGTGCCACCAGTGATTCAACCGTCGGGGGCAATCAGCCCCAGCATTTT. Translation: CATSDSTVGGNQPQHF.

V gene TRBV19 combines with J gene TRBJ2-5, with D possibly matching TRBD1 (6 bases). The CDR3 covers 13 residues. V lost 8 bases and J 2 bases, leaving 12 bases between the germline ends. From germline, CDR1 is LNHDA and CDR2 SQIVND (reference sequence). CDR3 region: CASRLGTQETQYF. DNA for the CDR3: TGTGCCAGTCGCCTGGGGACACAAGAGACCCAGTACTTC.

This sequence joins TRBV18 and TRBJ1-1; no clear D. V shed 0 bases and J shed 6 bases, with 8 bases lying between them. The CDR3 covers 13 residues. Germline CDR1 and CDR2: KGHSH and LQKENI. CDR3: CASSPPSGSEAFF. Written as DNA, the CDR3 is TGTGCCAGCTCACCACCGTCCGGATCTGAAGCTTTCTTT. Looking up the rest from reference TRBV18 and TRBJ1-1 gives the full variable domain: NAGVMQNPRHLVRRRGQEARLRCSPMKGHSHVYWYRQLPEEGLKFMVYLQKENIIDESGMPKERFSAEFPKEGPSILRIQQVVRGDSAAYFCASSPPSGSEAFFGQGTRLTVV.

The DNA for the CDR3 is TGTGCCAGCAGCCGGTATGGGAGGAACACTGAAGCTTTCTTT. Translated: CASSRYGRNTEAFF. The chain carries TRBV7-8 and TRBJ1-1; D gene uncertain. With 5 bases removed from V and 1 base from J, the gap between germline ends came to 11 bases. CDR1 and CDR2 (germline): SGHVS, FQNEAQ. The CDR3 consists of 14 residues.

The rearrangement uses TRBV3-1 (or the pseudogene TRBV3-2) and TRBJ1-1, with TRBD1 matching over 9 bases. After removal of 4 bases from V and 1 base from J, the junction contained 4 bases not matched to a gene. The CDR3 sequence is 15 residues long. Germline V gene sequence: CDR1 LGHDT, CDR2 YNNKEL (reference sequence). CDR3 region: CASSPTDRGNTEAFF. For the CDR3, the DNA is TGTGCCAGCAGCCCAACGGACAGGGGGAACACTGAAGCTTTCTTT.

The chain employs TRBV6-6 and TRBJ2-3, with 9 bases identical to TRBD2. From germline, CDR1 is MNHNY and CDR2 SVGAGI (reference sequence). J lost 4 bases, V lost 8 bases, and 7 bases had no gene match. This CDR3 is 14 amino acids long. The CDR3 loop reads CASGREGLADTQYF. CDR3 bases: TGTGCCAGCGGGCGGGAGGGCCTCGCAGATACGCAGTATTTT.

The CDR3 sequence is CAWSKRGEAFF. CDR3 nucleotide sequence: TGTGCCTGGAGTAAAAGGGGCGAAGCTTTCTTT. The rearrangement uses TRBV30 and TRBJ1-1, with a tentative D call TRBD1 (5 bases). Germline V lookup: CDR1 GTSNPN, CDR2 SVGIG (reference sequence). V was clipped by 2 bases and J by 8 bases, with 9 bases between them. There are 11 residues in the CDR3.

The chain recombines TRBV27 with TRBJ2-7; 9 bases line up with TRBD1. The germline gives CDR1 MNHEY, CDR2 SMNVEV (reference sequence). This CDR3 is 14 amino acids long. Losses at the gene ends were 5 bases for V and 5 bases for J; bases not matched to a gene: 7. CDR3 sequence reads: CASSTRDRAHEQYF. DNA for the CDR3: TGTGCCAGCAGTACCCGGGACAGGGCCCACGAGCAGTACTTC.

DNA of the CDR3: TGTGCCAGCAGCTTGGGCAATGAGCAGTTCTTC. This encodes CASSLGNEQFF. The chain recombines TRBV7-9 with TRBJ2-1; no firm D call. Germline V gene data show CDR1 as SEHNR and CDR2 as FQNEAQ (reference sequence). V was pared by 3 bases and J by 6 bases, with 3 bases between. The CDR3 runs to 11 residues.

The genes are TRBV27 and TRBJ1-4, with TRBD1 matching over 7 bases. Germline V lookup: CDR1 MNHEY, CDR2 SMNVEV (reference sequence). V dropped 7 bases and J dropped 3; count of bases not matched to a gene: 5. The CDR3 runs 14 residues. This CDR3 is CASKGQEANEKLFF. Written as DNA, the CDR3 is TGTGCCAGCAAAGGACAGGAGGCTAATGAAAAACTGTTTTTT.

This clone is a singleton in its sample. CDR3: CASSESTVGGYEQYF. DNA of the CDR3: TGCGCCAGCAGCGAGTCGACAGTAGGGGGCTACGAGCAGTACTTC. This sequence joins TRBV5-1 and TRBJ2-7; TRBD1 is a possible D gene (6 bases). Germline V lookup: CDR1 SGHRS, CDR2 YFSETQ. The CDR3 has 15 amino acids. Trimming stripped 4 bases from V and 3 bases from J, with 17 bases between. The whole variable domain, filled in from reference TRBV5-1 and TRBJ2-7, reads KAGVTQTPRYLIKTRGQQVTLSCSPISGHRSVSWYQQTPGQGLQFLFEYFSETQRNKGNFPGRFSGRQFSNSRSEMNVSTLELGDSALYLCASSESTVGGYEQYFGPGTRLTVT.

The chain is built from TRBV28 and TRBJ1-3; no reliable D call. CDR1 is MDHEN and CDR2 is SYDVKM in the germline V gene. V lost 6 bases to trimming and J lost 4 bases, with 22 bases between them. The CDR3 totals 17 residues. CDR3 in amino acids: CASSPDELGISGNTIYF. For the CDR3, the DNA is TGTGCCAGCAGCCCAGATGAGCTGGGTATCTCCGGAAACACCATATATTTT.

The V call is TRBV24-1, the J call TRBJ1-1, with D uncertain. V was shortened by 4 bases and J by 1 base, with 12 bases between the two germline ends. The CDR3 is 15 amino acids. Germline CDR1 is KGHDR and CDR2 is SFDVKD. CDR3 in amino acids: CATSDPVPRNTEAFF. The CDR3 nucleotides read TGTGCCACCAGTGACCCCGTTCCGCGGAACACTGAAGCTTTCTTT.

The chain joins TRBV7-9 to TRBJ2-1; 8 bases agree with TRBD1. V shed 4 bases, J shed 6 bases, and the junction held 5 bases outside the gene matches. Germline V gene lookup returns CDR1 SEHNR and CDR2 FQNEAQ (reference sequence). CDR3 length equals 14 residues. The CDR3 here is CASSSTQGANEQFF. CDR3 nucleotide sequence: TGTGCCAGCAGCTCCACCCAGGGGGCCAATGAGCAGTTCTTC.